This T cell receptor (beta chain) is drawn from a study of OX40 agonist ivuxolimab in advanced cancers. As for the study more broadly: Ivuxolimab, which targeted the costimulatory receptor OX40 (CD134), was an agonistic, fully human IgG2 monoclonal antibody. The dose-escalation cohort was around 84% male with a mean age of about 58 years, ranging from roughly 23 to 85. Peripheral TCRbeta sequencing aimed to test whether ivuxolimab altered TCR sequence diversity and caused clonal T-cell expansion. Partial responses occurred in three dose-escalation patients, of whom one had hepatocellular carcinoma and two had cutaneous melanoma. Prior anti-PD-1, anti-PD-L1 or anti-CTLA-4 therapy was permitted, and checkpoint inhibitors had been received by around 39% of dose-escalation patients. Of the roughly 54 dose-escalation patients, hepatocellular carcinoma was present in approximately 20, melanoma in roughly 15, renal cell carcinoma in 9 and head and neck cancer in 9. The paper reports the monotherapy dose-escalation portion (N of about 47 patients) of the phase I ivuxolimab trial. Intravenous ivuxolimab was administered to patients every 2 weeks at six dose levels: 0.01, 0.1, 0.3, 1.5, 3 and 10 mg/kg.

From its cysteine to its phenylalanine, the CDR3 spans 14 amino acids. CDR3 DNA is the only sequence kept; it has 42 bases, read in frame from the first base. V was cut back by 0 bases and J by 5 bases, leaving a gap of 7 bases between them. Reading the germline V gene gives CDR1 SGHTA and CDR2 FQGNSA. Beyond this particular receptor, the publication reports: Low levels of normalized T-cell clonal expansion were also seen in some patients who did not respond. On average, CD8+ T cells showed more expanded clones than CD4+ T cells after ivuxolimab. At doses of 0.1 to 3.0 mg/kg, clonal expansion of both CD4+ and CD8+ T cells in blood was seen between baseline and week 6. In the 0.1-3.0 mg/kg groups, partial responders were among the patients with the lowest normalized peripheral clonal expansion, particularly in CD8+ T cells. The antigen specificity of the clonally expanded peripheral T cells was not determined.

The trial excluded patients who had a history of autoimmune disease or who were on systemic immunosuppression. Peripheral blood for TCR sequencing was drawn from every dose cohort at baseline, at cycle 4 day 1 and at cycle 7 day 1. The samples were drawn from a first-in-human, open-label, multicenter phase I dose-escalation trial of ivuxolimab. Adults with locally advanced or metastatic melanoma, renal cell, hepatocellular, or head and neck squamous cell carcinoma were enrolled in the trial. Before TCR sequencing, CD4+ T cells and CD8+ T cells from peripheral blood were sorted into separate populations. As concerns this clone: No antigen is known for it. Base-call qualities are not available, and no considerably larger clone is one nucleotide away.

For sequencing of the TCRbeta CDR3 region, genomic DNA was extracted from the sorted cells. TCRbeta CDR3 regions were sequenced using the immunoSEQ Assay. In its TCRdb copy, this immuneACCESS table keeps in-frame sequences only and misses some clones. Where compared with another copy, unresolved V genes explain less than half of these, and the others have no known cause. The sample table records around 63,000 clones; around 90% of these occur just once. Approximately 25% of the sample is held by the ten biggest clonotypes. The chain joins TRBV7-2 to TRBJ2-2, with the D gene call left open. The sequences come from CD4+ or CD8+ T cells sorted from blood, collected in a trial of the OX40 agonist ivuxolimab. This receptor was obtained from an adult with an advanced solid tumor such as melanoma, head and neck, liver or kidney cancer. Here is the DNA: TGTGCCAGCAGCTTAGCATTGGGGACCGGGGAGCTGTTTTTT. Translation gives CASSLALGTGELFF.